This T cell receptor (beta chain) was captured in a study of beta chain features in type 1 diabetes. CDR1 and CDR2 (germline): SGHRS, YFSETQ. V was clipped by 3 bases and J by 2 bases; unmatched bases: 3. This CDR3 region has 15 residues. Study-wide points: Shorter templates might be favored by PCR, and equally so in patients and in controls. Healthy donors had naive, central memory and Treg TCRB repertoires that appeared less similar than those seen among patients.

The entirety of the isolated RNA underwent reverse transcription, so expressed TCRB transcripts were sequenced. Profiled with immunoSEQ multiplex PCR; TCRdb holds only in-frame clones, not every one. The data show around 240,000 clones, more than 9% seen once. For this clone: Its antigen is undetermined.

The chain is built from TRBV5-1 and TRBJ2-1; 9 bases map to TRBD2. The TCR sequence derives from a woman younger than 30 in good health. Material: naive CD4+ T cells from blood. CDR3 residues: CASSSSGVPYNEQFF. CDR3 coding DNA: TGCGCCAGCAGCTCTAGCGGGGTACCCTACAATGAGCAGTTCTTC.